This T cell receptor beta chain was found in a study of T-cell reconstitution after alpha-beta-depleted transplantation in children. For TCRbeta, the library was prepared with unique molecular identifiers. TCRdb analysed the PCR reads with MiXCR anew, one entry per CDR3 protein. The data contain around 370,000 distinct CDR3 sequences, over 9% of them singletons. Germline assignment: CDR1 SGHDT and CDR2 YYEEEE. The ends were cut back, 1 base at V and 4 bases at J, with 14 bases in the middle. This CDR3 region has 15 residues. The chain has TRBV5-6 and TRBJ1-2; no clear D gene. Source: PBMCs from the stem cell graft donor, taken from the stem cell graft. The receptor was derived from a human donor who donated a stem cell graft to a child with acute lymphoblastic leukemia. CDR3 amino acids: CASSLPPARVYGYTF. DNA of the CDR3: TGTGCCAGCAGCTTGCCTCCCGCACGGGTCTATGGCTACACCTTC.